One and the same sample provided the 2 T cell receptor beta chains below, sequenced in a study of cytomegalovirus exposure and HLA in healthy donors. Both 60 Vbeta primers and 13 Jbeta primers went into the PCR. Data came from immunoSEQ multiplex PCR; TCRdb stores just in-frame clones and leaves some out. The sample holds approximately 120,000 clones, around 77% seen once. Sequencing input: PBMCs. The receptors shown here come from a man in his forties in good health and CMV-seropositive.

This clone has more than one count but fewer than ten. CDR3 DNA: TGCGCCAGCAGCCCGAGCTCGTTCAGGGGGGTGCTATACGAGCAGTACTTC. The encoded protein is CASSPSSFRGVLYEQYF. This sequence joins TRBV4-3 and TRBJ2-7, with TRBD1 as a possible D gene (7 bases). CDR1 is LGHNA and CDR2 is YSLEER in the germline V gene. The CDR3 spans 17 residues. Trimming cost V 4 bases and J 4 bases, with 23 bases left between them.

This chain links TRBV19 with TRBJ2-7, with D tentatively TRBD1 (6 bases). The CDR3 spans 14 residues. V lost 1 base and J 2 bases, leaving 9 bases between the germline ends. Germline CDR1 is LNHDA and CDR2 is SQIVND (reference sequence). In DNA form, the CDR3 reads TGTGCCAGTAGTATAGCGACAGGTACCTACGAGCAGTACTTC. Translation: CASSIATGTYEQYF.